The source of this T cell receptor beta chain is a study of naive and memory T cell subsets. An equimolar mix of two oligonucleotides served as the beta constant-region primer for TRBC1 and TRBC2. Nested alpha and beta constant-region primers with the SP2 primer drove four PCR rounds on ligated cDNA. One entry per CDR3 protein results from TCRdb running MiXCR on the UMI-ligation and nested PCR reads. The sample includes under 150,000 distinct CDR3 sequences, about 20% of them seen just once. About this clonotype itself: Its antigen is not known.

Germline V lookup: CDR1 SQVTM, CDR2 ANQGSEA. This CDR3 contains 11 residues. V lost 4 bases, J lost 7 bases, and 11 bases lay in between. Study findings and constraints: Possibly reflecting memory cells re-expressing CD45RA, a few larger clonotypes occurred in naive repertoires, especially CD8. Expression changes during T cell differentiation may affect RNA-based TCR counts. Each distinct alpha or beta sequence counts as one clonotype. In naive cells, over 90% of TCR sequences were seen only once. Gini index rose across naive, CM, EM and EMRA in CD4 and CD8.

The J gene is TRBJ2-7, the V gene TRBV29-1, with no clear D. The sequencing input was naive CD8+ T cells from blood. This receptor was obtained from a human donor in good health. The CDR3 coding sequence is TGCAGCGTTGTGGGTAGCATGGAGCAGTACTTC. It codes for CSVVGSMEQYF.